The 21 T cell receptor beta chains presented below share a single source sample, sequenced in a study of blood T cell repertoires in COVID-19 (dated by TCRdb to 2020 to 2021). The library was obtained by the immunoSEQ multiplex PCR assay. Entries here come from immuneACCESS through TCRdb and include only in-frame sequences with V and J called. Some clones fail to appear in such tables; in the studies checked, an unresolved V gene covers under half of the shortfall, and the cause of the remainder is unknown. This sample holds 150,000 to 200,000 clones; roughly nine tenths were observed only once. Jointly, the top ten make up approximately 2.1% of the sample. The sequenced material came from peripheral blood. Source of these receptors: a man in his 70s with active or convalescent COVID-19.

The rearrangement uses TRBV7-2 and TRBJ2-2, with 10 bases lining up with TRBD2. The CDR3 has 13 amino acids. Germline V lookup: CDR1 SGHTA, CDR2 FQGNSA. Trimming removed 7 bases from V and 6 bases from J; junction bases left unmatched: 2. CDR3 sequence: CASILAGAGELFF. CDR3 DNA sequence: TGTGCCAGCATTCTAGCGGGAGCCGGGGAGCTGTTTTTT.

The chain is built from TRBV30 and TRBJ2-1; perhaps TRBD2 as D (5 bases). The germline CDR1 and CDR2 sequences are GTSNPN and SVGIG (reference sequence). CDR3 length: 14 residues. Trimming stripped 0 bases from V and 4 bases from J, with 10 bases between. The CDR3 protein is CAWSVSDSYNEQFF. In DNA form, the CDR3 reads TGTGCCTGGAGTGTATCGGACTCATACAATGAGCAGTTCTTC.

This sequence joins TRBV4-3 and TRBJ2-1; a weak D match, TRBD2 (5 bases). Germline V gene lookup returns CDR1 LGHNA and CDR2 YSLEER. V gave up 0 bases and J gave up 8 bases, with 14 bases separating them. CDR3 size: 15 residues. This CDR3 is CASSQEKASYHEQFF. The DNA for the CDR3 is TGCGCCAGCAGCCAAGAGAAAGCTAGCTATCATGAGCAGTTCTTC.

Notes on this clone: Other DNA sequences in this sample translate to the same CDR3. In nucleotides, the CDR3 is TGCGCCAGCAGCGAGGGACTAGCGGGGACCTACGAGCAGTACTTC. As protein: CASSEGLAGTYEQYF. This chain joins TRBV5-1 and TRBJ2-7, with 13 positions matching TRBD2. The CDR3 runs 15 residues. Germline V CDR1 and CDR2: SGHRS, YFSETQ. V lost 4 bases and J lost 2; bases outside the gene matches: 3.

V and J are TRBV2 and TRBJ1-4; a possible D gene is TRBD1 (5 bases). CDR1 and CDR2 (germline): SNHLY, FYNNEI. The CDR3 has 13 amino acids. V was clipped by 7 bases and J by 7 bases, with 13 bases between them. This CDR3 reads CASISGKGEKLFF. In nucleotides, the CDR3 is TGTGCCAGCATCTCAGGGAAGGGTGAAAAACTGTTTTTT.

This clone has only one observation. CDR3 bases: TGTGCCAGCAGTGCAACAGAGATGATTGAAATTTATGGCTACACCTTC. Its protein product is CASSATEMIEIYGYTF. This chain connects TRBV6-1 to TRBJ1-2, with D unresolved. The ends were cut back, 4 bases at V and 5 bases at J, with 20 bases in the middle. The V gene's germline CDR1 is MNHNS and CDR2 SASEGT. This CDR3 is built from 16 residues.

The CDR3: CASSRFTSGYEQYF. CDR3 in DNA: TGTGCCAGCAGCCGTTTTACTAGCGGGTACGAGCAGTACTTC. V is TRBV6-2 or TRBV6-3 and J is TRBJ2-7; 9 bases are a match to TRBD2. The trim removed 6 bases at V and 4 bases at J, leaving 7 bases unmatched. The CDR3 runs to 14 residues. Germline-derived CDR1 and CDR2 are MNHEY and SVGEGT.

The J gene is TRBJ2-7, the V gene TRBV6-1; D is perhaps TRBD1 (5 bases). V gave up 6 bases and J gave up 2 bases, with 14 bases separating them. Germline CDR1 reads MNHNS; CDR2 reads SASEGT. This CDR3 has 14 residues. CDR3 sequence (DNA): TGTGCCAGCAGCGACAGCAGCCCTCCCTACGAGCAGTACTTC. Encoded protein: CASSDSSPPYEQYF.

The chain uses TRBV27 and TRBJ2-3; 8 positions agree with TRBD2. J lost 2 bases, V lost 7 bases, and 26 bases had no gene match. Germline loops: CDR1 MNHEY, CDR2 SMNVEV (reference sequence). The CDR3 is made up of 21 amino acids. CDR3 bases: TGTGCCAGCACCCGGGGGGGGGTTGGCTCGTCCCTTCGGACTTTCACAGATACGCAGTATTTT. Translation: CASTRGGVGSSLRTFTDTQYF.

The chain employs TRBV24-1 and TRBJ1-5, with 7 bases fitting TRBD1. Germline values: CDR1 KGHDR, CDR2 SFDVKD. The J segment lost 7 bases and the V segment lost 3 bases, leaving 8 bases of the junction unmatched. The CDR3 is 15 residues long. CDR3 amino acids: CATSDTDRAGQPQHF. For the CDR3, the DNA is TGTGCCACCAGTGATACCGACAGGGCTGGGCAGCCCCAGCATTTT.

This chain connects TRBV30 to TRBJ2-1, with TRBD2 matching 10 bases. The CDR3 length is 18 residues. The germline V gene encodes CDR1 GTSNPN and CDR2 SVGIG (reference sequence). Trimming cost V 3 bases and J 0 bases; bases outside gene matches: 11. The CDR3 DNA reads TGTGCCTGGAGGAAGGGGGCTAGCGGGAGACCCTCCTACAATGAGCAGTTCTTC. Translated: CAWRKGASGRPSYNEQFF.

The chain has TRBV6-5 and TRBJ2-2; the match to TRBD1 covers 8 bases. The CDR3 consists of 15 residues. The V segment lost 5 bases and the J segment 6 bases; nucleotides outside the gene matches: 8. Germline values: CDR1 MNHEY, CDR2 SVGAGI. CDR3 protein: CASSRDRLEAGELFF. The CDR3 coding sequence is TGTGCCAGCAGTCGGGACAGGCTGGAGGCCGGGGAGCTGTTTTTT.

The chain joins TRBV18 to TRBJ1-5; 9 bases are a match to TRBD1. This CDR3 contains 15 residues. V dropped 1 base and J dropped 9; count of bases not matched to a gene: 7. Germline V gene sequence: CDR1 KGHSH, CDR2 LQKENI. CDR3 residues: CASSPQGQGQGPQHF. CDR3 coding DNA: TGTGCCAGCTCACCACAGGGACAGGGACAGGGGCCCCAGCATTTT.

The genes are TRBV6-2 or TRBV6-3 and TRBJ2-5; TRBD2 aligns across 7 bases. The CDR3 length is 15 residues. The trim removed 2 bases at V and 5 bases at J, leaving 8 bases unmatched. Germline lookup yields CDR1 MNHEY and CDR2 SVGEGT. CDR3 DNA: TGTGCCAGCAGTTACCGTCCGGGAGGAATGGAGACCCAGTACTTC. It specifies CASSYRPGGMETQYF.

The chain has TRBV10-2 and TRBJ1-6, with D perhaps TRBD1 (6 bases). V was shortened by 8 bases and J by 13 bases, with 15 bases between the two germline ends. CDR1 and CDR2 (germline): WSHSY, SAAADI. This CDR3 contains 12 residues. The CDR3 protein is CASRTGPGPLHF. As DNA, the CDR3 is TGCGCCAGCCGAACAGGGCCGGGGCCCCTCCACTTT.

V and J are TRBV5-1 and TRBJ1-2; TRBD1 matches 8 bases. The CDR3 runs to 16 residues. Germline loops: CDR1 SGHRS, CDR2 YFSETQ. Trimming cost V 0 bases and J 5 bases; bases outside gene matches: 9. CDR3 in DNA: TGCGCCAGCAGCTTGGGTTGGGGGGACAGGACGTATGGCTACACCTTC. It is translated as CASSLGWGDRTYGYTF.

The V gene is TRBV5-6, the J gene TRBJ1-2; tentatively, D is TRBD1 (6 bases). Between the trimmed V and J ends, which lost 2 bases and 4 bases, there was a span of 21 bases. Per the germline V gene, CDR1 is SGHDT and CDR2 is YYEEEE. CDR3 length: 17 amino acids. CDR3 nucleotides: TGTGCCAGCAGCTTACTGGGGACATCGGTATCCGGCTATGGCTACACCTTC. It specifies CASSLLGTSVSGYGYTF.

The V gene is TRBV27, the J gene TRBJ1-4; 10 nucleotides match TRBD1. V was clipped by 4 bases and J by 8 bases; unmatched bases: 7. The germline CDR1 and CDR2 sequences are MNHEY and SMNVEV (reference sequence). The CDR3 loop spans 15 amino acids. CDR3 protein: CASSYRQGALEKLFF. The CDR3, as DNA: TGTGCCAGCAGTTATAGACAGGGGGCGCTGGAAAAACTGTTTTTT.

The CDR3 DNA reads TGTGCCAGCAGTTCCCAACAGGGTTCCTATGGCTACACCTTC. Its protein product is CASSSQQGSYGYTF. The chain has TRBV28 and TRBJ1-2, with D possibly matching TRBD1 (6 bases). The germline gives CDR1 MDHEN, CDR2 SYDVKM. The CDR3 contains 14 residues. V was shortened by 4 bases and J by 4 bases, with 13 bases between the two germline ends.

The CDR3 DNA reads as TGTGCCAGCAGTGCCTCGACAGGGGGCAATTATGGCTACACCTTC. Protein product: CASSASTGGNYGYTF. V is TRBV27 and J is TRBJ1-2, with TRBD1 matching over 10 bases. The germline CDR1 and CDR2 sequences are MNHEY and SMNVEV (reference sequence). This CDR3 contains 15 residues. Trimming took 5 bases from V and 5 from J; bases not matched to a gene: 8.

The CDR3 here is CASWTAGGGTQYF. CDR3 sequence (DNA): TGTGCCTCCTGGACGGCCGGGGGAGGGACCCAGTACTTC. The J gene is TRBJ2-5, the V gene TRBV7-6, with D possibly TRBD2 on 6 matching bases. In germline, CDR1 is SGHVS, CDR2 FNYEAQ. Trimming stripped 11 bases from V and 7 bases from J, with 20 bases between. The CDR3 sequence is 13 residues long.